This T cell receptor beta chain was obtained from a study of human T cells and chemical hapten exposure. Study outcomes and limitations: In comparison with controls, expanded TCRs gave rise to a significantly larger number of large CDR3 similarity clusters. PT1 expanded TCR numbers rose with patch test score.

Germline V gives CDR1 MNHEY, CDR2 SVGAGI. V lost 6 bases, J lost 0 bases, and 0 bases stayed unmatched. CDR3 length equals 14 residues. As regards this clonotype: Its target is unknown.

Specified time point: patch test 1, 2 weeks after DPC sensitization. Treatment denoted: therapeutic diphenylcyclopropenone sensitization with weekly scalp DPC. The drawing of blood occurred before each patch test was applied. The authors' processing: Counts of TCRs in each sample centred on a median of around 92,000 and extended from roughly 23,000 to 700,000. Each CDR3 protein is one row after TCRdb ran MiXCR on the RACE reads. Here the V and J calls rest on TCRdb's processing, not on the authors' analysis. Among about 340,000 distinct CDR3 sequences listed, around 7% were seen once. Sequencing was performed on whole blood, taken in connection with sensitization to the hapten diphenylcyclopropenone (DPC). J is TRBJ1-1 and V is TRBV6-5; 11 nucleotides match TRBD1. This TCR was recovered from a woman under 30 with alopecia areata. Some clones in this sample may be carry-over from other donors' samples. CDR3 DNA: TGTGCCAGCAGGGACAGGGGGCTGAACACTGAAGCTTTCTTT. The encoded protein is CASRDRGLNTEAFF.